These 29 T cell receptor beta chains were sequenced from one sample in a study of blood T cell repertoires in COVID-19. Assay used: immunoSEQ multiplex PCR; TCRdb lists only in-frame clones, some missing. The repertoire includes over 200,000 clones, roughly 77% of them detected once, and around 9% sits in the top ten. The sequencing sample was made of PBMCs or T cells enriched from blood (not recorded which). The receptors come from a man aged 40-50 years who had recovered from COVID-19.

The CDR3 loop is CASSLRQDANYGYTF. The CDR3 DNA follows: TGTGCCAGCTCACTACGACAGGATGCTAACTATGGCTACACCTTC. The gene calls are TRBV18 and TRBJ1-2; D may be TRBD1 (6 bases). This CDR3 has 15 residues. Looked up from germline, CDR1 is KGHSH and CDR2 is LQKENI. V shed 4 bases and J shed 0 bases, with 12 bases lying between them.

The chain combines TRBV5-1 with TRBJ1-5; the D gene is possibly TRBD1 (6 bases). The CDR3 length is 15 residues. Germline-derived CDR1 and CDR2 are SGHRS and YFSETQ. V lost 0 bases, J lost 6 bases, and 13 bases lay in between. The CDR3 loop reads CASSLDGRGSQPQHF. The CDR3 DNA follows: TGCGCCAGCAGCTTGGACGGCAGGGGAAGTCAGCCCCAGCATTTT.

This chain links TRBV4-2 with TRBJ2-7; D gene unclear. This CDR3 is 14 amino acids long. Trimming cost V 2 bases and J 7 bases, with 15 bases left between them. Germline CDR1 and CDR2: LGHNA and YNFKEQ. CDR3 DNA sequence: TGTGCCAGCAGCCAACCGCCGGCGGTTGAAGAGCAGTACTTC. As protein: CASSQPPAVEEQYF.

This chain uses TRBV2 with TRBJ2-6; the match to TRBD1 covers 8 bases. Germline V CDR1 and CDR2: SNHLY, FYNNEI. V lost 3 bases and J lost 0; bases outside the gene matches: 4. This CDR3 spans 17 amino acids. CDR3 nucleotide sequence: TGTGCCAGCAGTGATGGACAGGGCTTCTCTGGGGCCAACGTCCTGACTTTC. Amino acid sequence: CASSDGQGFSGANVLTF.

With regard to this clone: The sample has other DNA sequences that encode this CDR3 too. The gene calls are TRBV3-1 (or the pseudogene TRBV3-2) and TRBJ1-5; 7 nucleotides match TRBD1. The CDR3 covers 15 residues. V was clipped by 1 base and J by 2 bases; unmatched bases: 2. The V gene's germline CDR1 is LGHDT and CDR2 YNNKEL (reference sequence). The CDR3 protein is CASSQGQGGNQPQHF. The CDR3 DNA is TGTGCCAGCAGCCAAGGACAGGGTGGCAATCAGCCCCAGCATTTT.

V usage is TRBV2 and J usage is TRBJ1-1, with 7 bases lining up with TRBD1. CDR1 and CDR2 from the germline V gene are SNHLY and FYNNEI. The CDR3 loop spans 13 amino acids. V lost 8 bases to trimming and J lost 4 bases; unmatched junction nucleotides: 7. The chain's CDR3 is CASLLRGSTEAFF. The CDR3 DNA follows: TGTGCCAGCCTTCTCAGGGGGAGCACTGAAGCTTTCTTT.

The chain links TRBV5-1 to TRBJ1-4; D is unclear. The V end was cut by 0 bases, the J end by 5 bases, with 17 bases between. This CDR3 region has 17 residues. CDR1 is SGHRS, CDR2 YFSETQ, per germline. CDR3 coding DNA: TGCGCCAGCAGCTTGGTTCCGGGGTCAGGAACGAATGAAAAACTGTTTTTT. Its protein product is CASSLVPGSGTNEKLFF.

The gene calls are TRBV24-1 and TRBJ2-1, with 7 bases fitting TRBD1. V was pared by 6 bases and J by 7 bases, with 8 bases of the junction left unmatched. This CDR3 has 14 amino acids. CDR1 and CDR2 (germline): KGHDR, SFDVKD. The CDR3 DNA sequence: TGTGCCACCAGTTCGGCGACAGGGTATAATGAGCAGTTCTTC. This translates into CATSSATGYNEQFF.

The chain couples TRBV6-5 to TRBJ1-5; 9 nucleotides match TRBD1. The CDR3 is 14 amino acids. Germline V gene data show CDR1 as MNHEY and CDR2 as SVGAGI. With V trimmed by 8 bases and J by 7 bases, 9 bases remained unmatched. The CDR3 sequence is CASYRQGERQPQHF. As DNA, the CDR3 is TGTGCCAGCTACCGACAGGGGGAGCGGCAGCCCCAGCATTTT.

The rearrangement uses TRBV7-3 and TRBJ2-2, with no clear D. V shed 5 bases and J shed 5 bases, with 15 bases lying between them. Germline V lookup: CDR1 SGHTA, CDR2 FQGTGA. The CDR3 is 15 residues long. CDR3 in amino acids: CASSPEPARTGELFF. DNA of the CDR3: TGTGCCAGCAGCCCCGAGCCCGCTCGGACCGGGGAGCTGTTTTTT.

The genes are TRBV9 and TRBJ2-5; 9 nucleotides match TRBD2. CDR1 is SGDLS, CDR2 YYNGEE, per germline. This CDR3 contains 16 residues. Unmatched junction bases numbered 5, after V lost 0 bases and J lost 2 bases. The CDR3 bases are TGTGCCAGCAGCGTAGCGCGGGGGGGCCCGCAAGAGACCCAGTACTTC. Translation gives CASSVARGGPQETQYF.

The V gene is TRBV18, the J gene TRBJ1-2; TRBD1 matches 7 bases. The CDR3 totals 14 residues. The germline V gene has CDR1 KGHSH and CDR2 LQKENI. Unmatched junction bases numbered 10, after V lost 5 bases and J lost 7 bases. The CDR3 loop reads CASSAVQGLGGYTF. The CDR3 region has the DNA TGTGCCAGCTCAGCCGTACAGGGGCTGGGTGGCTACACCTTC. The whole variable domain, filled in from reference TRBV18 and TRBJ1-2, reads NAGVMQNPRHLVRRRGQEARLRCSPMKGHSHVYWYRQLPEEGLKFMVYLQKENIIDESGMPKERFSAEFPKEGPSILRIQQVVRGDSAAYFCASSAVQGLGGYTFGSGTRLTVV.

The V call is TRBV12-5, the J call TRBJ2-2; a weak D match, TRBD1 (5 bases). The CDR3 covers 14 residues. V lost 4 bases and J 7 bases, leaving 13 bases between the germline ends. From germline, CDR1 is LGHNT and CDR2 FRNRAP. This chain's CDR3 is CASGSQGSLGELFF. The CDR3 bases are TGTGCTAGTGGTTCTCAGGGTTCTCTCGGGGAGCTGTTTTTT.

The chain has TRBV5-1 and TRBJ2-3; 9 nucleotides align to TRBD1. Germline-derived CDR1 and CDR2 are SGHRS and YFSETQ. The ends lost 2 bases at V and 5 bases at J; junction bases unmatched: 9. The CDR3 length is 16 residues. The CDR3 DNA sequence: TGCGCCAGCAGCTTCCGCTCTACAGGGGGCAGAGATACGCAGTATTTT. Amino acids: CASSFRSTGGRDTQYF.

The V call is TRBV27, the J call TRBJ2-5, with D tentatively TRBD2 (6 bases). Trimming took 8 bases from V and 5 from J, leaving 15 bases between them. Germline V gene data show CDR1 as MNHEY and CDR2 as SMNVEV (reference sequence). This CDR3 region has 13 residues. In DNA, the CDR3 is TGTGCCAGCCATATGTTAGGAGGGGAGACCCAGTACTTC. Translated, it gives CASHMLGGETQYF.

The V call is TRBV9, the J call TRBJ2-1; 7 bases align to TRBD1. V was clipped by 0 bases and J by 3 bases; unmatched bases: 6. Germline V gene lookup returns CDR1 SGDLS and CDR2 YYNGEE. The CDR3 has 16 amino acids. The CDR3 nucleotides are TGTGCCAGCAGCGTAGGGACGTGGACAGGCTACAATGAGCAGTTCTTC. It translates to CASSVGTWTGYNEQFF. Complete variable domain (other parts from reference TRBV9 and TRBJ2-1): DSGVTQTPKHLITATGQRVTLRCSPRSGDLSVYWYQQSLDQGLQFLIQYYNGEERAKGNILERFSAQQFPDLHSELNLSSLELGDSALYFCASSVGTWTGYNEQFFGPGTRLTVL.

The chain recombines TRBV7-2 with TRBJ2-5; D perhaps matches TRBD2 (6 bases). The CDR3 has 13 residues. Germline CDR1 reads SGHTA; CDR2 reads FQGNSA. V shed 5 bases and J shed 5 bases, with 12 bases lying between them. The CDR3 loop is CASSPPGTETQYF. CDR3 coding DNA: TGTGCCAGCAGCCCCCCCGGGACTGAGACCCAGTACTTC.

The chain joins TRBV5-4 to TRBJ2-3, with a weak D call TRBD1 (6 bases). The CDR3 runs to 15 residues. The germline gives CDR1 SGHNT, CDR2 YYREEE (reference sequence). Trimming took off 0 bases at V and 3 bases at J, with 11 bases between the two ends. CDR3 sequence (DNA): TGTGCCAGCAGCTTGGATCTCCAGGGGACAGATACGCAGTATTTT. Translated, it gives CASSLDLQGTDTQYF. Full variable domain (rest looked up from reference TRBV5-4 and TRBJ2-3): ETGVTQSPTHLIKTRGQQVTLRCSSQSGHNTVSWYQQALGQGPQFIFQYYREEENGRGNFPPRFSGLQFPNYSSELNVNALELDDSALYLCASSLDLQGTDTQYFGPGTRLTVL.

There are a few counts of this clone. The rearrangement joins TRBV4-2 to TRBJ1-5; TRBD1 matches at 9 bases. CDR1 and CDR2 (germline): LGHNA, YNFKEQ. This CDR3 is built from 15 residues. The V segment lost 3 bases and the J segment 5 bases; nucleotides outside the gene matches: 5. This CDR3 reads CASSQGDRGDQPQHF. The CDR3 DNA follows: TGTGCCAGCAGCCAGGGAGACAGGGGGGATCAGCCCCAGCATTTT.

The J gene is TRBJ2-3, the V gene TRBV20-1; possibly TRBD1 for D (6 bases). Trimming pared 8 bases from V and 6 bases from J, leaving 12 bases between. This CDR3 contains 11 residues. The germline gives CDR1 DFQATT, CDR2 SNEGSKA (reference sequence). This CDR3 is CSSRDRDTQYF. The CDR3 nucleotides are TGCAGTTCCAGAGACAGGGATACGCAGTATTTT.

This chain uses TRBV18 with TRBJ1-3; D is ambiguous. CDR3 length: 16 residues. Trimming left V 2 bases short and J 0 bases short, with 11 bases between. Germline V gene lookup returns CDR1 KGHSH and CDR2 LQKENI. The CDR3 DNA is TGTGCCAGCTCACCAACAGCCACAGACTCTGGAAACACCATATATTTT. This encodes CASSPTATDSGNTIYF.

V is TRBV5-1 and J is TRBJ2-7; 10 bases align to TRBD2. The CDR3 sequence is 17 residues long. With 7 bases clipped from V and 2 bases from J, the junction kept 15 bases outside the gene matches. Germline V gene sequence: CDR1 SGHRS, CDR2 YFSETQ. The CDR3 loop reads CASSRSGRAGMTYEQYF. DNA for the CDR3: TGCGCCAGCTCAAGGAGCGGGAGGGCCGGTATGACCTACGAGCAGTACTTC.

This sequence joins TRBV19 and TRBJ1-1; 10 bases map to TRBD1. The CDR3 runs 14 residues. Per germline, CDR1 LNHDA and CDR2 SQIVND (reference sequence). J gave up 5 bases and V 5 bases, and 5 bases lay outside the gene matches. The DNA of the CDR3 is TGTGCCAGTAGTCCCGGGACAGGGGAAACTGAAGCTTTCTTT. Translation gives CASSPGTGETEAFF.

The chain employs TRBV5-8 and TRBJ1-1, with D perhaps matching TRBD1 (5 bases). Germline V gene lookup returns CDR1 SGHTS and CDR2 YDEGEE. CDR3 length: 15 residues. The V end lost 0 bases, the J end lost 1 base, and 10 bases lay between the germline ends. The chain's CDR3 is CASSLAAGKNTEAFF. CDR3 sequence (DNA): TGTGCCAGCAGCTTGGCCGCAGGGAAGAACACTGAAGCTTTCTTT.

This chain joins TRBV19 and TRBJ1-3; TRBD1 aligns across 8 bases. The CDR3 has 18 residues. CDR1 is LNHDA and CDR2 is SQIVND in the germline V gene (reference sequence). Losses at the gene ends were 2 bases for V and 0 bases for J; bases not matched to a gene: 9. The CDR3 here is CASSIRTGPTLSGNTIYF. Written as DNA, the CDR3 is TGTGCCAGTAGTATAAGGACAGGGCCCACGCTCTCTGGAAACACCATATATTTT.

The chain combines TRBV4-2 with TRBJ2-2, with 11 bases that match TRBD1. The CDR3 totals 17 residues. The germline CDR1 and CDR2 sequences are LGHNA and YNFKEQ. J gave up 4 bases and V 4 bases, and 8 bases lay outside the gene matches. This chain's CDR3 is CASSPWQDRGRTGELFF. DNA of the CDR3: TGTGCCAGCAGCCCGTGGCAGGACAGGGGGCGCACCGGGGAGCTGTTTTTT.

The V gene is TRBV9, the J gene TRBJ1-6, with 9 bases fitting TRBD1. This CDR3 contains 18 residues. Germline V lookup: CDR1 SGDLS, CDR2 YYNGEE. V shed 3 bases and J 7 bases; nucleotides not matched to a gene: 14. The CDR3 bases are TGTGCCAGCAGCGGAGGGACAGGGTTTCTCCGGAGGAATTCACCCCTCCACTTT. Translating gives CASSGGTGFLRRNSPLHF.

The gene calls are TRBV19 and TRBJ1-5, with D perhaps matching TRBD1 (6 bases). Germline CDR1 is LNHDA and CDR2 is SQIVND (reference sequence). This CDR3 region has 15 residues. Trimming stripped 7 bases from V and 9 bases from J, with 22 bases between. The CDR3 coding sequence is TGTGCCAGTACCACGAAGGGGGATAGTATCAGGCCCCAGCATTTT. This gives the protein CASTTKGDSIRPQHF. Filled out from reference TRBV19 and TRBJ1-5, the complete variable domain reads DGGITQSPKYLFRKEGQNVTLSCEQNLNHDAMYWYRQDPGQGLRLIYYSQIVNDFQKGDIAEGYSVSREKKESFPLTVTSAQKNPTAFYLCASTTKGDSIRPQHFGDGTRLSIL.

This clone was seen a handful of times. The chain uses TRBV11-2 and TRBJ1-4; TRBD1 matches at 7 bases. There are 18 residues in the CDR3. V was pared by 1 base and J by 8 bases, with 16 bases of the junction left unmatched. Germline CDR1 reads SGHAT; CDR2 reads FQNNGV. The CDR3 DNA follows: TGTGCCAGCAGCTTAGTTTCCAGGGGGATTAATCCCAGGGAAAAACTGTTTTTT. This codes for CASSLVSRGINPREKLFF.